The clone carrying this TCR beta chain occurred many times. TCRdb called the RT-PCR reads again in MiXCR, with one record for every CDR3 protein. The table includes about 960,000 distinct CDR3 sequences, more than 15% detected once. This sample was included in a study of patients and donors after allogeneic stem cell transplantation. CDR3 size: 12 residues. V shed 6 bases and J shed 8 bases, with 13 bases lying between them. The V gene is TRBV12-3 or TRBV12-4, the J gene TRBJ1-2; D may be TRBD1 (6 bases). The specimen was blood, either unsorted or a sorted T cell fraction (not recorded which). The receptor's source is a human donor who was either an allogeneic HSCT recipient or a stem cell or donor lymphocyte infusion donor (not recorded which). It is not recorded whose cells these are; they may come from a transplant donor. In DNA form, the CDR3 reads TGTGCCAGCAGCAGACAGGCTCTCGGCTACACCTTC. This sequence encodes CASSRQALGYTF.